A single T cell receptor (beta chain) is shown here with its context. Its target is unknown. The record originates from a study of identical twins. Study results and caveats: Invariant populations such as MAIT and iNKT cells could partly muddle zero-insertion analyses.

MiXCR, run by TCRdb on the 5' RACE reads, gives a single entry per CDR3 protein. Among some 690,000 distinct CDR3 sequences listed, around 20% were seen once. In germline, CDR1 is ENHRY, CDR2 SYGVKD. CDR3 size: 15 residues. Trimming took 4 bases from V and 7 from J; bases not matched to a gene: 13. These records were also assigned to another study, of T cells expressing NK-cell markers. That source adds: Repertoires of TCR beta were obtained from T cells sorted as CD3+CD56+NKG2C+, CD3+CD56+NKG2C- and CD3+CD56-NKG2C+.

The rearrangement joins TRBV10-3 to TRBJ2-7; TRBD2 agrees at 7 bases. The TCR originated in a woman younger than 30 in good health. Source material: PBMCs. CDR3 DNA: TGTGCCATCAGTGGGCCGGGACTACCATCTTTTGAGCAGTACTTC. Residues: CAISGPGLPSFEQYF.